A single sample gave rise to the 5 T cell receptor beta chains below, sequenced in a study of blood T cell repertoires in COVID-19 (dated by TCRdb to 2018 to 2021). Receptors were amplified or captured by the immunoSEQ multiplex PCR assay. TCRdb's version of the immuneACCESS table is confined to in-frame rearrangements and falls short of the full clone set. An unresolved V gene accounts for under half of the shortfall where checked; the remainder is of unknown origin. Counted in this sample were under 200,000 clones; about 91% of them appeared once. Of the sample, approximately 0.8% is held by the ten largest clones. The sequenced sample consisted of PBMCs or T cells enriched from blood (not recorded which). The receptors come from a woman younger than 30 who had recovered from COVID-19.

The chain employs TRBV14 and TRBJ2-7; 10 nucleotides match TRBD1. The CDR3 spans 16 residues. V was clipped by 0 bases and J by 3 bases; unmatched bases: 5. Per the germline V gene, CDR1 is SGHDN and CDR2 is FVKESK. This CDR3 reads CASSQDPGQGRYEQYF. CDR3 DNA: TGTGCCAGCAGCCAAGATCCGGGACAGGGGCGCTACGAGCAGTACTTC. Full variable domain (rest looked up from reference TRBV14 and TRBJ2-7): EAGVTQFPSHSVIEKGQTVTLRCDPISGHDNLYWYRRVMGKEIKFLLHFVKESKQDESGMPNNRFLAERTGGTYSTLKVQPAELEDSGVYFCASSQDPGQGRYEQYFGPGTRLTVT.

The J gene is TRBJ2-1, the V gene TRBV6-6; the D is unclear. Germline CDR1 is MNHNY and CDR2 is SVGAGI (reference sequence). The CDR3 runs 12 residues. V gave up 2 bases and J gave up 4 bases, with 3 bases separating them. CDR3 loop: CASSYTYNEQFF. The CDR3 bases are TGTGCCAGCAGTTACACATACAATGAGCAGTTCTTC.

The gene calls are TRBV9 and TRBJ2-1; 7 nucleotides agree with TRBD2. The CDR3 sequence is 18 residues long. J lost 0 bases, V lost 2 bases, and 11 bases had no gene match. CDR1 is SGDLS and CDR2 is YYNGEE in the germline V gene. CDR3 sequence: CASSVSPTGGSSYNEQFF. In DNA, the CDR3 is TGTGCCAGCAGCGTTTCCCCCACTGGCGGGAGCTCCTACAATGAGCAGTTCTTC. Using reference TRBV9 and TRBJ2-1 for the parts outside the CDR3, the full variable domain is DSGVTQTPKHLITATGQRVTLRCSPRSGDLSVYWYQQSLDQGLQFLIQYYNGEERAKGNILERFSAQQFPDLHSELNLSSLELGDSALYFCASSVSPTGGSSYNEQFFGPGTRLTVL.

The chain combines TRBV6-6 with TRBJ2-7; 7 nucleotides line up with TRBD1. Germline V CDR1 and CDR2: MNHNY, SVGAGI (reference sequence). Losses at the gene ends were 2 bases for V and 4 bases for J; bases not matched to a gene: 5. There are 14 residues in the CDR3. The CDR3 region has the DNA TGTGCCAGCAGTTACGGGGGACAGCCATACGAGCAGTACTTC. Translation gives CASSYGGQPYEQYF.

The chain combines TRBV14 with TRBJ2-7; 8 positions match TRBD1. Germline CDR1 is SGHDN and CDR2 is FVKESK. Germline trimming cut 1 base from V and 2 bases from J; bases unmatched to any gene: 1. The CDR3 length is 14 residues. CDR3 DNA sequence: TGTGCCAGCAGCCAAGGGACAGGGCCCTACGAGCAGTACTTC. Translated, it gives CASSQGTGPYEQYF.